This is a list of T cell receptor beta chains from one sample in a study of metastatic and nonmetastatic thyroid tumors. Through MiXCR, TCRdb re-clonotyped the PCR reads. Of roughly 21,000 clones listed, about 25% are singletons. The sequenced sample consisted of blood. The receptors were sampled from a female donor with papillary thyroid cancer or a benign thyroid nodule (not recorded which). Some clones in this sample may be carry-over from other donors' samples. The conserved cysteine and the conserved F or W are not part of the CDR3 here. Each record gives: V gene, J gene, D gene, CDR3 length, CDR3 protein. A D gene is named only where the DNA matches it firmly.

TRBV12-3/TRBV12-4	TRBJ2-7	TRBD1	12	ASTQTGGSYEQY
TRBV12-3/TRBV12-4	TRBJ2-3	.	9	ASSATQAQY
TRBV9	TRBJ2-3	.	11	ASNVSEADTQY
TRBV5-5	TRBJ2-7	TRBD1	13	ASSLGDRGVYEQY
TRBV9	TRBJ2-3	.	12	ASSVVGFHDTQY
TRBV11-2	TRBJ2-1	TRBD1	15	ASAPGGRDFYYNEQF
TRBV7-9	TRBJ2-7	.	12	ASSQTIGHNEQY
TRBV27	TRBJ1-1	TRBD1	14	ASSRRTGGQQTEAF
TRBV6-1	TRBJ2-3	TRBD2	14	ASSRTSGSLEDTQY
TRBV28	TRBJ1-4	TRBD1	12	ASRRTGGLEKLF